One and the same sample provided the 28 T cell receptor beta chains below, sequenced in a study of T cells in Graves' hyperthyroidism and ophthalmopathy. RNA transcripts provided the source from which TCR beta CDR3 regions were amplified. HTBI primers were employed in a first-round RT-PCR of the TCR CDR3. TCRdb ran MiXCR on the multiplex PCR reads and lists one entry per CDR3 protein. The sample holds around 620,000 distinct CDR3 sequences, just over 45% seen once. The sequenced material came from peripheral blood or thyroid tissue (not recorded which). The receptors shown here come from an adult woman with Graves' disease, either hyperthyroidism or ophthalmopathy (not recorded which).

The J gene is TRBJ1-2, the V gene TRBV12-3 or TRBV12-4, with 7 bases lining up with TRBD1. The ends lost 5 bases at V and 6 bases at J; junction bases unmatched: 6. This CDR3 region has 13 residues. In DNA, the CDR3 is TGTGCCAGCAGTGTTAGACAGGGACATGGCTACACCTTC. It encodes CASSVRQGHGYTF.

The rearrangement joins TRBV10-3 to TRBJ1-2; D uncertain. CDR3 length: 13 residues. CDR1 is ENHRY, CDR2 SYGVKD, per germline. Trimming took 3 bases from V and 2 from J, leaving 7 bases between them. The chain's CDR3 is CAISDHTNYGYTF. In nucleotides, the CDR3 is TGTGCCATCAGTGATCACACGAACTATGGCTACACCTTC.

As regards this clonotype: A read error may be the cause here, since a much bigger clone is one base away. The chain has TRBV7-2 and TRBJ2-7, with D maybe TRBD2 (5 bases). CDR3 length: 16 amino acids. The germline gives CDR1 SGHTA, CDR2 FQGNSA. The DNA of the CDR3 is TGTGCCAGCAGCTTATTTAACCGAGCGGACCTATACGATCAGTACTTC. This encodes CASSLFNRADLYDQYF.

This clonotype was detected a few times. CDR3 protein: CASSPMTGSDEQYF. The CDR3 nucleotides read TGTGCCAGCTCACCAATGACAGGGAGCGACGAGCAGTACTTC. This sequence joins TRBV18 and TRBJ2-7; 7 bases map to TRBD1. The CDR3 is 14 residues long. Germline V gene lookup returns CDR1 KGHSH and CDR2 LQKENI. J was trimmed by 5 bases and V by 2 bases; bases with no gene match: 6.

With regard to this clonotype: A read error is possible here, since a much larger clone lies one base away. The chain employs TRBV10-3 and TRBJ2-5; 11 positions agree with TRBD2. Per germline, CDR1 ENHRY and CDR2 SYGVKD. The CDR3 contains 17 residues. The CDR3 protein is CASSRRTSGFLWETQYF. The CDR3 DNA is TGTGCCAGCAGTCGCCGGACTAGCGGGTTTCTGTGGGAGACCCAGTACTTC.

V and J are TRBV14 and TRBJ1-6; 7 bases line up with TRBD1. Germline assignment: CDR1 SGHDN and CDR2 FVKESK. The ends lost 0 bases at V and 10 bases at J; junction bases unmatched: 12. The length of the CDR3 is 17 residues. The DNA for the CDR3 is TGTGCCAGCAGCCAAGATCTTGGTACAGGGGTTGGGTCACCCCTCCACTTT. It encodes CASSQDLGTGVGSPLHF.

This clonotype was observed many times. The chain recombines TRBV5-1 with TRBJ1-6; the D is unclear. V was trimmed by 0 bases and J by 9 bases, leaving 16 bases between them. CDR1 and CDR2 from the germline V gene are SGHRS and YFSETQ. The CDR3 runs to 16 residues. The CDR3 sequence is CASSLAGDGVGSPLHF. CDR3 DNA sequence: TGCGCCAGCAGCTTGGCCGGCGACGGCGTGGGTTCACCCCTCCACTTT.

The chain joins TRBV12-3 or TRBV12-4 to TRBJ2-2, with D perhaps being TRBD1 or TRBD2 (5 bases each). Between the trimmed V and J ends, which lost 6 bases and 4 bases, there was a span of 18 bases. The CDR3 is 16 residues long. The CDR3 here is CASSQTGLPGTGELFF. The CDR3 bases are TGTGCCAGCAGCCAAACAGGACTCCCGGGCACCGGGGAGCTGTTTTTT.

This clonotype was found a few times. The chain has TRBV30 and TRBJ1-3; D unresolved. Trimming removed 4 bases at V and 0 bases at J, with 7 bases between. This CDR3 has 13 residues. CDR1 is GTSNPN, CDR2 SVGIG, per germline (reference sequence). This CDR3 is CAWTGSSGNTIYF. As DNA, the CDR3 is TGTGCCTGGACAGGCAGCTCTGGAAACACCATATATTTT.

This clonotype has at least ten counts. The chain is built from TRBV5-4 and TRBJ1-6, with no clear D. V dropped 1 base and J dropped 8 bases, with 10 bases sitting between them. The length of the CDR3 is 14 residues. Germline V CDR1 and CDR2: SGHNT, YYREEE (reference sequence). The CDR3 loop is CASSLRMRDSPLHF. The CDR3 coding sequence is TGTGCCAGCAGCTTGAGGATGAGAGATTCACCCCTCCACTTT.

The chain couples TRBV7-6 to TRBJ1-6; 9 nucleotides line up with TRBD1. The CDR3 loop spans 15 amino acids. The junction had 10 bases not matched to a gene; V was cut back by 6 bases and J by 10 bases. Per the germline V gene, CDR1 is SGHVS and CDR2 is FNYEAQ. CDR3 DNA sequence: TGTGCCAGCAGGAGAGGGGACAGGGCGAGATCACCCCTCCACTTT. Residues: CASRRGDRARSPLHF.

This clonotype was recorded at least ten times. V is TRBV6-2 or TRBV6-3 and J is TRBJ2-5, with 12 bases fitting TRBD2. J lost 1 base, V lost 6 bases, and 9 bases had no gene match. In germline, CDR1 is MNHEY, CDR2 SVGEGT. The CDR3 totals 17 residues. Written as DNA, the CDR3 is TGTGCCAGCAGCCCATTACTAGCGGGAGGCCCCCAAGAGACCCAGTACTTC. It translates to CASSPLLAGGPQETQYF.

This chain joins TRBV2 and TRBJ1-1, with 8 positions matching TRBD1. The CDR3 length is 12 residues. The V and J ends lost 5 bases and 13 bases, in that order; junction bases with no gene match: 9. Per germline, CDR1 SNHLY and CDR2 FYNNEI. CDR3 protein: CASSTQDRVIFF. DNA for the CDR3: TGTGCCAGCAGTACACAGGACAGGGTGATTTTCTTT. The whole variable domain, filled in from reference TRBV2 and TRBJ1-1, reads EPEVTQTPSHQVTQMGQEVILRCVPISNHLYFYWYRQILGQKVEFLVSFYNNEISEKSEIFDDQFSVERPDGSNFTLKIRSTKLEDSAMYFCASSTQDRVIFFGQGTRLTVV.

This clonotype was seen more than once but under ten times. This chain links TRBV7-9 with TRBJ2-2, with D possibly TRBD2 on 5 matching bases. Germline V CDR1 and CDR2: SEHNR, FQNEAQ (reference sequence). The CDR3 sequence is 11 residues long. V was trimmed by 4 bases and J by 13 bases, leaving 10 bases between them. Here the CDR3 reads CASSSPRGLFF. As DNA, the CDR3 is TGTGCCAGCAGCTCACCTCGGGGGCTGTTTTTT.

The rearrangement links TRBV14 to TRBJ1-2; D gene unclear. Germline V gene lookup returns CDR1 SGHDN and CDR2 FVKESK. CDR3 size: 14 residues. Trimming removed 3 bases from V and 5 bases from J, with 13 bases in between. The CDR3 sequence: CASSQDTKGYGYTF. The CDR3 DNA is TGTGCCAGCAGCCAGGATACCAAGGGTTATGGCTACACCTTC.

The chain carries TRBV28 and TRBJ1-5; D remains unclear. V was cut by 3 bases and J by 4 bases, with 10 bases left in between. The CDR3 is 14 residues long. Germline assignment: CDR1 MDHEN and CDR2 SYDVKM. CDR3 nucleotides: TGTGCCAGCAGTTTCGGACGGGAAAATCAGCCCCAGCATTTT. It codes for CASSFGRENQPQHF. Looking up the rest from reference TRBV28 and TRBJ1-5 gives the full variable domain: DVKVTQSSRYLVKRTGEKVFLECVQDMDHENMFWYRQDPGLGLRLIYFSYDVKMKEKGDIPEGYSVSREKKERFSLILESASTNQTSMYLCASSFGRENQPQHFGDGTRLSIL.

The gene calls are TRBV7-9 and TRBJ1-5; perhaps TRBD1 as D (5 bases). The CDR3 spans 14 residues. In germline, CDR1 is SEHNR, CDR2 FQNEAQ (reference sequence). The V gene lost 8 bases and the J gene lost 14 bases, with 25 bases spanning the gap. Written as DNA, the CDR3 is TGTGCCAGCGGGGGGGAAAACGCAGGAGCCTACGAGCATTTT. This encodes CASGGENAGAYEHF.

This clonotype was observed a handful of times. This could be a read error, since a much larger clone is one nucleotide away. CDR3 sequence reads: CASSGPTEAFF. CDR3 bases: TGCGCCAGCAGCGGACCGACGGAAGCTTTCTTT. This chain links TRBV5-1 with TRBJ1-1; D not resolved. This CDR3 comprises 11 residues. V shed 4 bases and J shed 8 bases, with 9 bases lying between them. Germline V gene lookup returns CDR1 SGHRS and CDR2 YFSETQ.

This clonotype occurred many times. V and J are TRBV10-3 and TRBJ2-5; the D gene is possibly TRBD2 (5 bases). The CDR3 runs to 11 residues. V lost 10 bases, J lost 5 bases, and 11 bases lay in between. The V gene's germline CDR1 is ENHRY and CDR2 SYGVKD. This CDR3 is CATGYGETQYF. In nucleotides, the CDR3 is TGTGCCACGGGGTACGGGGAGACCCAGTACTTC.

This clonotype showed up many times. The genes are TRBV7-3 and TRBJ2-3; D gene unclear. Trimming removed 8 bases from V and 2 bases from J, with 17 bases in between. There are 15 residues in the CDR3. Germline-derived CDR1 and CDR2 are SGHTA and FQGTGA. CDR3 in DNA: TGTGCCAGCGGGTGGAGTGGTGGGAACACAGATACGCAGTATTTT. Its translation: CASGWSGGNTDTQYF.

This chain links TRBV7-2 with TRBJ2-7, with a weak D call TRBD2 (6 bases). Germline assignment: CDR1 SGHTA and CDR2 FQGNSA. The CDR3 runs 16 residues. V lost 5 bases and J 1 base, leaving 18 bases between the germline ends. The CDR3 region has the DNA TGTGCCAGCAGCAAAAGCGGGCAGGAGGTTTCCTACGAGCAGTACTTC. Translated: CASSKSGQEVSYEQYF.

About this clonotype: The junction departs from germline at one end; a sequencing error may be responsible. The chain joins TRBV2 to TRBJ1-5, with D unresolved. This CDR3 spans 12 amino acids. From germline, CDR1 is SNHLY and CDR2 FYNNEI. This CDR3 reads CARSEEGQPQHF. The CDR3 DNA is TGTGCCCGCAGTGAAGAGGGCCAGCCCCAGCATTTT.

This clonotype was counted a few times. V gene TRBV7-3 combines with J gene TRBJ2-6; no clear D gene. Germline values: CDR1 SGHTA, CDR2 FQGTGA. V was clipped by 3 bases and J by 4 bases, with 4 bases between them. This CDR3 has 13 residues. DNA of the CDR3: TGTGCCAGCAGCTTCAAGGGGGCCAACGTCCTGACTTTC. This codes for CASSFKGANVLTF.

The chain has TRBV10-3 and TRBJ1-3; the D gene is possibly TRBD1 (6 bases). The CDR3 sequence is 14 residues long. Trimming stripped 6 bases from V and 0 bases from J, with 9 bases between. Looked up from germline, CDR1 is ENHRY and CDR2 is SYGVKD. CDR3 sequence: CAIRSDSSGNTIYF. The DNA of the CDR3 is TGTGCCATCAGATCGGACAGCTCTGGAAACACCATATATTTT.

The chain couples TRBV7-6 to TRBJ1-4; TRBD1 matches at 12 bases. Germline V CDR1 and CDR2: SGHVS, FNYEAQ. The CDR3 runs 14 residues. Trimming cost V 6 bases and J 5 bases; bases outside gene matches: 1. CDR3 protein: CASSGTGGNEKLFF. In nucleotides, the CDR3 is TGTGCCAGCAGTGGGACAGGGGGCAATGAAAAACTGTTTTTT.

The CDR3 here is CSVDGAGRVHEQFF. CDR3 bases: TGCAGCGTTGACGGGGCAGGGAGGGTTCATGAGCAGTTCTTC. The chain uses TRBV29-1 and TRBJ2-1, with 7 bases identical to TRBD2. J gave up 8 bases and V 3 bases, and 10 bases lay outside the gene matches. There are 14 residues in the CDR3. Germline assignment: CDR1 SQVTM and CDR2 ANQGSEA.

This chain uses TRBV2 with TRBJ1-5; TRBD1 matches at 10 bases. This CDR3 is 13 amino acids long. Germline assignment: CDR1 SNHLY and CDR2 FYNNEI. J lost 6 bases, V lost 6 bases, and 2 bases had no gene match. CDR3 loop: CASRDRGPQPQHF. In DNA form, the CDR3 reads TGTGCCAGCAGAGACAGGGGGCCTCAGCCCCAGCATTTT.

This clonotype was counted only a few times. This chain connects TRBV28 to TRBJ1-2; D unclear. V was shortened by 3 bases and J by 4 bases, with 12 bases between the two germline ends. Germline lookup yields CDR1 MDHEN and CDR2 SYDVKM. CDR3 length: 14 amino acids. The DNA for the CDR3 is TGTGCCAGCAGTTTGACCAGGCCCCCCTATGGCTACACCTTC. Its protein is CASSLTRPPYGYTF.